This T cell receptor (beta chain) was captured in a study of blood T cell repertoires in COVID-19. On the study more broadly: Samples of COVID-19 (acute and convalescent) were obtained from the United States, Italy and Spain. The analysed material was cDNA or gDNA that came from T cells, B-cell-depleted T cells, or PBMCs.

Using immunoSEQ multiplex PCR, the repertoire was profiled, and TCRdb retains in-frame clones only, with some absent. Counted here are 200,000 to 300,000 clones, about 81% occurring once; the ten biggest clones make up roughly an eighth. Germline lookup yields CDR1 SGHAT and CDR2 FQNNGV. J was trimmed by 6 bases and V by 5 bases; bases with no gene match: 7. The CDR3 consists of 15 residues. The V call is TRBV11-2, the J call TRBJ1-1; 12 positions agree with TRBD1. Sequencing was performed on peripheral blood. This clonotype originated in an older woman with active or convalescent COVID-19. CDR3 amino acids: CASSVGDRGRSEAFF. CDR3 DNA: TGTGCCAGCAGCGTAGGGGACAGGGGGCGGTCTGAAGCTTTCTTT.